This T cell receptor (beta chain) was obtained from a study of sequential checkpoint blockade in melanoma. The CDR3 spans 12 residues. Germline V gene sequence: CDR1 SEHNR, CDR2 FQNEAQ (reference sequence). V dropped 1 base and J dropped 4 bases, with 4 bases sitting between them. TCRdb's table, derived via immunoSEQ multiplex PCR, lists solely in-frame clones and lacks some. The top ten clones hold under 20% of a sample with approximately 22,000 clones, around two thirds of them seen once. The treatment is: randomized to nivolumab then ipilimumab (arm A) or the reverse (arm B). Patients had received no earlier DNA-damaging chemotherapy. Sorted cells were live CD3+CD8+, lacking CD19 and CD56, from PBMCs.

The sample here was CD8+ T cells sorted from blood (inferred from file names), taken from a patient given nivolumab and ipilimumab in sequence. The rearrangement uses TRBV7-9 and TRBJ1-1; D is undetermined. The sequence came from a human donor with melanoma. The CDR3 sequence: CASSLVSTEAFF. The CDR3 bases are TGTGCCAGCAGCTTAGTTAGCACTGAAGCTTTCTTT.